These T cell receptor beta chains were read from a single sample in a study of blood T cell repertoires in COVID-19. Sequencing used immunoSEQ multiplex PCR; TCRdb keeps in-frame clones, though not all of them. The sample shows a few hundred thousand clones, 80% to 90% of them seen only once. The sequencing sample was made of peripheral blood. The receptors were gathered from a woman between 50 and 59 years old who had recovered from COVID-19. Both conserved end residues are part of each CDR3. Fields, in order: V gene, CDR3 length, D gene, clone size, J gene, CDR3 protein, CDR3 DNA. D genes are given only for firm matches. Only some rows state a clone size, as once, few, many or a class for expanded clones.

>TRBV5-1|14|TRBD2|few|TRBJ2-7
CASSEGLAGYEQYF
TGCGCCAGCAGCGAGGGACTAGCGGGGTACGAGCAGTACTTC
>TRBV7-2|15|TRBD2|NA|TRBJ2-5
CASGRTTSGQETQYF
TGTGCCAGCGGAAGAACGACTAGCGGACAAGAGACCCAGTACTTC
>TRBV5-4|14|NA|NA|TRBJ2-7
CASSWGRNSGEQYF
TGTGCCAGCAGCTGGGGCCGGAACTCGGGCGAGCAGTACTTC
>TRBV14|17|TRBD1|NA|TRBJ2-1
CASSQLGGTGFYNEQFF
TGTGCCAGCAGCCAACTAGGGGGGACAGGGTTCTACAATGAGCAGTTCTTC
>TRBV19|13|NA|NA|TRBJ2-7
CASSIREYDEQYF
TGTGCCAGTAGTATTCGGGAGTACGACGAGCAGTACTTC
>TRBV6-5|12|NA|NA|TRBJ1-2
CASRDGGYGYTF
TGTGCCAGCAGGGACGGAGGGTATGGCTACACCTTC
>TRBV10-1|15|NA|NA|TRBJ2-1
CASSDPGGLYNEQFF
TGCGCCAGCAGTGATCCCGGGGGGCTCTACAATGAGCAGTTCTTC
>TRBV28|18|TRBD1|NA|TRBJ2-3
CASSSPGQGRFSADTQYF
TGTGCCAGCAGTTCACCGGGACAGGGCCGGTTCTCCGCAGATACGCAGTATTTT
>TRBV19|14|TRBD2|NA|TRBJ2-7
CASSRRTSGNEQYF
TGTGCCAGTAGTAGACGGACTAGCGGGAACGAGCAGTACTTC
>TRBV7-2|12|NA|NA|TRBJ1-4
CASSLEGEKLFF
TGTGCCAGCAGCCTGGAGGGTGAAAAACTGTTTTTT
>TRBV7-2|13|NA|NA|TRBJ1-2
CASSFAPDYGYTF
TGTGCCAGCAGCTTCGCACCAGACTATGGCTACACCTTC
>TRBV28|18|TRBD2|NA|TRBJ2-5
CASSFSPQLADNQETQYF
TGTGCCAGCAGTTTTTCCCCTCAACTAGCGGATAACCAAGAGACCCAGTACTTC
>TRBV24-1|12|NA|NA|TRBJ2-1
CATSDLRGPQFF
TGTGCCACCAGTGATTTGCGTGGGCCGCAGTTCTTC
>TRBV2|15|NA|NA|TRBJ2-7
CASRLYRRGPYEQYF
TGTGCCAGCAGACTCTATCGGCGGGGACCCTACGAGCAGTACTTC
>TRBV7-9|13|NA|NA|TRBJ2-3
CASSLFPTDTQYF
TGTGCCAGCAGCTTATTTCCGACAGATACGCAGTATTTT